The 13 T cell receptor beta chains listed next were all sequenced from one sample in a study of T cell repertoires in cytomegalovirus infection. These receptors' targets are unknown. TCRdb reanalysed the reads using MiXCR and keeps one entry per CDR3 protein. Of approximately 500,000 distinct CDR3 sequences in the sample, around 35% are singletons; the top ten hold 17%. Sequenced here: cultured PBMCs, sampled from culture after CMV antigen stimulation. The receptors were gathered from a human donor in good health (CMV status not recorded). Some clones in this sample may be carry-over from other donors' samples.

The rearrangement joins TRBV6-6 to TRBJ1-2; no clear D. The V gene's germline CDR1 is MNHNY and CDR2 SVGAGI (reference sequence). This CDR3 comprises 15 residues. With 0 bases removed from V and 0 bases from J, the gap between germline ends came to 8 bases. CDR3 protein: CASSYSGGTNYGYTF. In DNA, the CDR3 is TGTGCCAGCAGTTACTCCGGCGGGACTAACTATGGCTACACCTTC.

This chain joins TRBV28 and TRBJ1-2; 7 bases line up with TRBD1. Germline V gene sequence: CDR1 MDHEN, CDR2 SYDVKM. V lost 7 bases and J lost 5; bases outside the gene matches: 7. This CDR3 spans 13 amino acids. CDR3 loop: CASMQGQTYGYTF. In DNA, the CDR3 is TGTGCCAGCATGCAGGGACAGACATATGGCTACACCTTC.

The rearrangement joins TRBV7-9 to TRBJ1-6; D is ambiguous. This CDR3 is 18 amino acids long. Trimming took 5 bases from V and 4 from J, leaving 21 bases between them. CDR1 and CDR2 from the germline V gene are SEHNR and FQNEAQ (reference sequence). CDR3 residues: CASSMTGLTLLYNSPLHF. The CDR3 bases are TGTGCCAGCAGCATGACCGGGCTAACCCTTCTTTATAATTCACCCCTCCACTTT.

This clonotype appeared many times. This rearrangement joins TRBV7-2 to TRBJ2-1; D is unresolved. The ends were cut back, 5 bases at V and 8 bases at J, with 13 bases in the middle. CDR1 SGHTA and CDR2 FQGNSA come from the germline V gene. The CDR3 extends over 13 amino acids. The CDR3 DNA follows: TGTGCCAGCAGCGGTCTCGCAGTGGATGAGCAGTTCTTC. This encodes CASSGLAVDEQFF.

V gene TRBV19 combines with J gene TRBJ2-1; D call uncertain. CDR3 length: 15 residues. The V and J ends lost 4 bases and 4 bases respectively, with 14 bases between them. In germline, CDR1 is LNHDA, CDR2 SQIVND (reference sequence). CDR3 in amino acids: CASSSLQDHYNEQFF. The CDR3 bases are TGTGCCAGTAGTAGTCTGCAGGACCATTACAATGAGCAGTTCTTC.

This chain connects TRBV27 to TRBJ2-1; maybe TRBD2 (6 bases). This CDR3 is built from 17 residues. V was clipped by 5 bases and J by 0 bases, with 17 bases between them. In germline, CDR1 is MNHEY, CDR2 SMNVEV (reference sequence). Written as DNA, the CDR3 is TGTGCCAGCAGTGCCGGGACTTCCCTGAGCTCCTACAATGAGCAGTTCTTC. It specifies CASSAGTSLSSYNEQFF.

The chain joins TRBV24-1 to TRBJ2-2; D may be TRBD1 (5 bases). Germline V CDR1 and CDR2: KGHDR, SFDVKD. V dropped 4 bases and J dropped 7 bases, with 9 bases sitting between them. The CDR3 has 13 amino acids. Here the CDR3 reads CATSDRAGGELFF. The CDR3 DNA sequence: TGTGCCACCAGTGACAGGGCAGGCGGGGAGCTGTTTTTT.

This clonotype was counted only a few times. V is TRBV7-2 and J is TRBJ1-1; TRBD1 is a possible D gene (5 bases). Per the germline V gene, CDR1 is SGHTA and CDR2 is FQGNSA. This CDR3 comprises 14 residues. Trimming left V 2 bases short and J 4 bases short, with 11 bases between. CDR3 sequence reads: CASSLMGGSTEAFF. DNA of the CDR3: TGTGCCAGCAGCTTAATGGGGGGTAGCACTGAAGCTTTCTTT.

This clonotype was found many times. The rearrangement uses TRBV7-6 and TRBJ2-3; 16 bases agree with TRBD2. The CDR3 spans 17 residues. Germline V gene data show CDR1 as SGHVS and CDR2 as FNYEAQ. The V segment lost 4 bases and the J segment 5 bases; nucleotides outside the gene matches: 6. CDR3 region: CASSSGTSGRAEDTQYF. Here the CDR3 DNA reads TGTGCCAGCAGCTCAGGGACTAGCGGGAGGGCTGAAGATACGCAGTATTTT.

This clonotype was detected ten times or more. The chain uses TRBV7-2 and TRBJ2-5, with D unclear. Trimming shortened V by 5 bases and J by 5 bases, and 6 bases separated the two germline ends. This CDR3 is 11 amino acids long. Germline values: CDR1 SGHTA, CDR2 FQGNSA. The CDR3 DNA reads TGTGCCAGCAGCCCCGCGGAGACCCAGTACTTC. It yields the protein CASSPAETQYF.

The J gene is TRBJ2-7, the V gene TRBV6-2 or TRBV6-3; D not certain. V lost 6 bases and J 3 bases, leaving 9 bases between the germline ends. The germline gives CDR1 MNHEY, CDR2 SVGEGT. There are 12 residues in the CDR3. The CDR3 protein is CASSPVNYEQYF. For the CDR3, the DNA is TGTGCCAGCAGCCCAGTCAACTACGAGCAGTACTTC.

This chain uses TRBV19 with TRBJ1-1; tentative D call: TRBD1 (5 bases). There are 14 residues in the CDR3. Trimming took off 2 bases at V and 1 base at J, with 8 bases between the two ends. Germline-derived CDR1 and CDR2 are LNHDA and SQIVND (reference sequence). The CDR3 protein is CASSIQGSNTEAFF. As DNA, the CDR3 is TGTGCCAGTAGTATACAGGGATCGAACACTGAAGCTTTCTTT.

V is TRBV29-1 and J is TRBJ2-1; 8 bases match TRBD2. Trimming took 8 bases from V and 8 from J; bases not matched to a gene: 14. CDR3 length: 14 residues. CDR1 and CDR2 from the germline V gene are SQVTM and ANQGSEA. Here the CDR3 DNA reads TGCAGCTCTTCCGGGACTAGTGGTTCCTATGAGCAGTTCTTC. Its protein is CSSSGTSGSYEQFF.